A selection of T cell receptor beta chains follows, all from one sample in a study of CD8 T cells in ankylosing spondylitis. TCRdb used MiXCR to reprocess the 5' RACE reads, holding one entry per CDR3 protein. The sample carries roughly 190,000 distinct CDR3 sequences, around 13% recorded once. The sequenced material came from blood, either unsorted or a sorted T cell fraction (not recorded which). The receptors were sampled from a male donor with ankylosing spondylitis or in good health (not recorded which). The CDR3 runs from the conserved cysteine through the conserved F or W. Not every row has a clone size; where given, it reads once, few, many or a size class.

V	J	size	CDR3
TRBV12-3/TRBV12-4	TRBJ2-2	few	CASSLGAEGTGELFF
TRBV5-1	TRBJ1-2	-	CASSLEGNYGYTF
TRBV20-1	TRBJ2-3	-	CSARAWGGGSTQYF
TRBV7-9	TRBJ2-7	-	CASSPSRLTNYYEQYF
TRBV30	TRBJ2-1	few	CAWSVGVSSYNEQFF
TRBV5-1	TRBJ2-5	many	CASLSEGQETQYF
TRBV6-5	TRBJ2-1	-	CASSYRWISDNEQFF
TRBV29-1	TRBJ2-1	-	CSVEDGHHNEQFF
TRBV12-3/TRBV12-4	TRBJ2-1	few	CASSLLGDPQFF
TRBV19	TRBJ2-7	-	CASSPRGGVHEQYF
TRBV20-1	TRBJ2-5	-	CSARVQGETQYF
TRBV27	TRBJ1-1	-	CASKSGQGSYTEAFF
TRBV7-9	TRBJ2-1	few	CAWGTSNYNEQFF
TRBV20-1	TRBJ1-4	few	CSARDAKQVNEKLFF
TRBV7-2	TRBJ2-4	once	CASRLGLAGENIQYF
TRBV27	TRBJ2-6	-	CASSSTLAGGPAGANVLTF
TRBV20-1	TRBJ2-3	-	CSARDLIAGGPSTDTQYF
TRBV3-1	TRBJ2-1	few	CASSQDLGGAYNEQFF
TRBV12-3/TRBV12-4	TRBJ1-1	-	CASTLGQNTEAFF
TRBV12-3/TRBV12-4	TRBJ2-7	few	CASSSNDRGHEQYF
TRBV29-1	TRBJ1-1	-	CSVEYARTGNTEAFF
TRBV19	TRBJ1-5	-	CASQGIRQPQHF
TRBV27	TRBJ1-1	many	CASSHSGVPEAFF
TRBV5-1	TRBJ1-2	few	CASSLGQGGDGYTF
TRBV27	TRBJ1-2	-	CASSHGTGGDYGYTF
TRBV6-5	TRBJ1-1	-	CASSSPDRVRGTEAFF
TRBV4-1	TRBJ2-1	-	CASSQVGRVHEQFF
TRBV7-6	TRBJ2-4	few	CASSPSEGFTQNIQYF
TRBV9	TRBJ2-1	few	CASSVGTGDEQFF